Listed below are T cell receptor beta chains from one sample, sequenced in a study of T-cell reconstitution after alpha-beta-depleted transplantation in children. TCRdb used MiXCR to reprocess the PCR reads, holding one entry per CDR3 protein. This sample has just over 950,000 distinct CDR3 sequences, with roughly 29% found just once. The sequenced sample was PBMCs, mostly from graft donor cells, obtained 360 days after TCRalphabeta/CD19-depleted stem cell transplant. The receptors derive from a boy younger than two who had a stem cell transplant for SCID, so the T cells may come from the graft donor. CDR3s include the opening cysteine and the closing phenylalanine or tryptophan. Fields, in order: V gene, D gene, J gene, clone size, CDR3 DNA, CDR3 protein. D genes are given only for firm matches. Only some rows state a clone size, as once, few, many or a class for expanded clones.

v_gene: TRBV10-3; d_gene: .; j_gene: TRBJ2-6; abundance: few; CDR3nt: TGTGCCATCAGTGAATTTTGGGATCCTTCTGGGGCCAACGTCCTGACTTTC; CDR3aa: CAISEFWDPSGANVLTF
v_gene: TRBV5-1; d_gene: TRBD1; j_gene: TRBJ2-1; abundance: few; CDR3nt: TGCGCCAGCAGCGTGGACAGGGGGGGCAATGAGCAGTTCTTC; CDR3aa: CASSVDRGGNEQFF
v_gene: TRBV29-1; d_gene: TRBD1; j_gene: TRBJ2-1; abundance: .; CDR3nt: TGCAGCGTTGAAGTGGGGACAGGGTACGGTGAGCAGTTCTTC; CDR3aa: CSVEVGTGYGEQFF
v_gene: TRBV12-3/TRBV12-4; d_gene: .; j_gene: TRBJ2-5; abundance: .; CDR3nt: TGTGCCAGCAGTCCCTTTCCAACCGACAGGCGGAGGGCGACCCAGTACTTC; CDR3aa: CASSPFPTDRRRATQYF
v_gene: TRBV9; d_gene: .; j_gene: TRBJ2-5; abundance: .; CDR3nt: TGTGCCAGCAGCGTAGGCGGGGATGCTACCCAGTACTTC; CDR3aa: CASSVGGDATQYF
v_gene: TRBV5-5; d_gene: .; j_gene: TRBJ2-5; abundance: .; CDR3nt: TGTGCCAGCAGCTTTGGGGCAGGGCCGCAGGAGACCCAGTACTTC; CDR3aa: CASSFGAGPQETQYF
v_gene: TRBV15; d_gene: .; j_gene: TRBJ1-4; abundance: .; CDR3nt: TGTGCCACCAGCAGAGGCCTACAGGAAAAACTGTTTTTT; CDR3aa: CATSRGLQEKLFF
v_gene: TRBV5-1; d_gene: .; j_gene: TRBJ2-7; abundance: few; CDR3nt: TGCGCCAGCAGCTTGGCCGACGCAGGGGTTTATAAGGCCTACGAGCAGTACTTC; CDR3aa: CASSLADAGVYKAYEQYF
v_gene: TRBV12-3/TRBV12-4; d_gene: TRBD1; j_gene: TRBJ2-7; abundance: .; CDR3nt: TGTGCCAGCAGCACCCCGACGGGACAGGAAGACTACGAGCAGTACTTC; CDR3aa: CASSTPTGQEDYEQYF
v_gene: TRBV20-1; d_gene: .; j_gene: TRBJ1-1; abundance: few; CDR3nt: TGCAGTGCTAGAGGGGGGCAGGGTAGCACTGAAGCTTTCTTT; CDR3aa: CSARGGQGSTEAFF
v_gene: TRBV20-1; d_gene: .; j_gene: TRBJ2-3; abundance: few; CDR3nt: TGCAGTGCCTCCGTCGGGGTAGGCGGGGGCACAGATACGCAGTATTTT; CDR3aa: CSASVGVGGGTDTQYF
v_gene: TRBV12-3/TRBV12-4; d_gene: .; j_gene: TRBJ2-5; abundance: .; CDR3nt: TGTGCCAGCACACGACAAAAAGAGACCCAGTACTTC; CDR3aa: CASTRQKETQYF
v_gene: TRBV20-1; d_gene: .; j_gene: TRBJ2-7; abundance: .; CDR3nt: TGCAGTGCTCACGACTCGCCGAGGCAGTACTTC; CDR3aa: CSAHDSPRQYF
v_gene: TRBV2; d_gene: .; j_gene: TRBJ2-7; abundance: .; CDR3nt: TGTGCCAGCCGGAGAGGGCGAGGTCCCTACGAGCAGTACTTC; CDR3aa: CASRRGRGPYEQYF
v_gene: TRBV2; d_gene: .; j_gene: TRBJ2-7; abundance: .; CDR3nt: TGTGCCAGCAGTGAAGCAGCCGATGGGGCGCAGTACTTC; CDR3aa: CASSEAADGAQYF
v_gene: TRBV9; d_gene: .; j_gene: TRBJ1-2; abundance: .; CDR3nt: TGTGCCAGCAGCGACAGCACCGCGACCTATGGCTACACCTTC; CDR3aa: CASSDSTATYGYTF
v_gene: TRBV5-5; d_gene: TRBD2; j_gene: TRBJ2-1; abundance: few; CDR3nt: TGTGCCAGCAGCTCACGGACTAGCGGGTTCTCCTACAATGAGCAGTTCTTC; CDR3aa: CASSSRTSGFSYNEQFF
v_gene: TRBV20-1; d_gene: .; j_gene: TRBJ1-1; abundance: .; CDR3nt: TGCAGTGCCTACAGCGGGAACACTGAAGCTTTCTTT; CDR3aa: CSAYSGNTEAFF
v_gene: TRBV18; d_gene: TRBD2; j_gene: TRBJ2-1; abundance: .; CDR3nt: TGTGCCAGCTCACTCCTTGCGGGGGGCCCCATGAGCTCCTACAATGAGCAGCTCTTC; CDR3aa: CASSLLAGGPMSSYNEQLF
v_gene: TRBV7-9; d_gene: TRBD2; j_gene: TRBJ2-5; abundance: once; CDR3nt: TGTGCCAGCAGTTCGGGACTAGCGGGCATACAAGAGACCCAGTACTTC; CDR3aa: CASSSGLAGIQETQYF
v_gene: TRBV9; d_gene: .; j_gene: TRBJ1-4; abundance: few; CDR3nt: TGTGCCAGCAGCGTCCACGCCGACTTGGGGCCCGAAAAACTGTTTTTT; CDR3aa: CASSVHADLGPEKLFF
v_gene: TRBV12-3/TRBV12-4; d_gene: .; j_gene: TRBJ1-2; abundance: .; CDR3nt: TGTGCCGAGGGGCAGGAACTTAACTATGGCTACACCTTC; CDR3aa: CAEGQELNYGYTF
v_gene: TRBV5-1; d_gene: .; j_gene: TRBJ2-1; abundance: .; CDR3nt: TGCGCCACCACTCTTGGGGGCCAGAACTACAATGAGCAGTTCTTC; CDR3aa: CATTLGGQNYNEQFF
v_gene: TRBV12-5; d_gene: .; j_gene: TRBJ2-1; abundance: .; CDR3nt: TGTGCTAGGATCCATGAGCAGTTCTTC; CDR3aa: CARIHEQFF
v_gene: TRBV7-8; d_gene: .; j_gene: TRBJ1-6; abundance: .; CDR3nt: TGTGCCAGCAGCTTTGACAGGAGCTCCTATAATTCACCCCTCCACTTT; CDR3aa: CASSFDRSSYNSPLHF
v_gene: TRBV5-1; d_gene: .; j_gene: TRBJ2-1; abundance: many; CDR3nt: TGCGCCAGCAGCTTGGTCCCTAAGGATGGGGACCCGCGCAGGAATGAGCAGTTCTTC; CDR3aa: CASSLVPKDGDPRRNEQFF
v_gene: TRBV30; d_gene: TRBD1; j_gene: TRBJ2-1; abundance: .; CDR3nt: TGTGCCCGAGGGGACAGCTGGGGGTCTGAGCAGTTCTTC; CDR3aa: CARGDSWGSEQFF
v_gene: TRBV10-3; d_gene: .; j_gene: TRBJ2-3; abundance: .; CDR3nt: TGTGCCATCAGTGAGAGGGTTATAACAGATACGCAGTATTTT; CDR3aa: CAISERVITDTQYF
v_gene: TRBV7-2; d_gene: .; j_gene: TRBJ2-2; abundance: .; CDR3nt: TGTGCCAGCAGCTTCGAAAGGGCCGGTACCGGGGAGCTGTTTTTT; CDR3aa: CASSFERAGTGELFF
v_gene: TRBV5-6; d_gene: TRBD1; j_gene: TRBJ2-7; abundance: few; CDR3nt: TGTGCCAGCAGCGCTTGGGACAGGGGTCTCTCCTACGAGCAGTACTTC; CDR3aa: CASSAWDRGLSYEQYF
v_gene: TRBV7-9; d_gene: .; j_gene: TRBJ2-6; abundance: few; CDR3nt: TGTGCCAGCAGCTTAGTAGTTGGGGCCAACGTCCTGACTTTC; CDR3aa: CASSLVVGANVLTF
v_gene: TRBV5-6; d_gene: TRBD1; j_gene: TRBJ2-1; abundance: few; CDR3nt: TGTGCCAGCAGCTCCCCCCCCTGGGACAGTGCCTCTAACAATGAGCAGTTCTTC; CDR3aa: CASSSPPWDSASNNEQFF
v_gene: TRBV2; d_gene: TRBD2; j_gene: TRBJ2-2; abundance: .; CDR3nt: TGTGCCAGCAGCCTACAAGCGGGGTTTCGGGCCGGGGAGCTGTTTTTT; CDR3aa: CASSLQAGFRAGELFF
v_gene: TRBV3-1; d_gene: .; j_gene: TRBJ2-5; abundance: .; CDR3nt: TGTGCCAGCAGCCATTCACAGGGATGGGAGACCCAGTACTTC; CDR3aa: CASSHSQGWETQYF
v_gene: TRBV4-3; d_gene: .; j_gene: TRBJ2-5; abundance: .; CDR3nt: TGCGCCAGCAGCCAGGCCGTGGGTCAGGAGACCCAGTACTTC; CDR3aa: CASSQAVGQETQYF
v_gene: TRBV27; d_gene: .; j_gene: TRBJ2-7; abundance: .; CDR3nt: TGTGCCAGCAGTTTACAAACTTCCTACGAGCAGTACTTC; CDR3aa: CASSLQTSYEQYF
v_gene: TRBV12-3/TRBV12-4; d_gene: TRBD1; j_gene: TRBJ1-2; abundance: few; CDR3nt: TGTGCCAGCAGTTTACAGGGGGTATCTAACTATGGCTACACCTTC; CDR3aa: CASSLQGVSNYGYTF
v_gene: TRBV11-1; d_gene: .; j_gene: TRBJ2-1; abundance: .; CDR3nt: TGTGCCAGCAGCCCCCAGGCGATAAGCTCCTACAATGAGCAGTTCTTC; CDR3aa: CASSPQAISSYNEQFF
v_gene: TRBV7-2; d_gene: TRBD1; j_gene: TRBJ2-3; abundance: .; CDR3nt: TGTGCCAGCAGCTTGGGTCCCCCCGACAGGGTGTCAGATACGCAGTATTTT; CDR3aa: CASSLGPPDRVSDTQYF
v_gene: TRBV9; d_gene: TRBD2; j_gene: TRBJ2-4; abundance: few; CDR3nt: TGTGCCAGCAGCGTAGGACTAGCGGGGACAAACATTCAGTACTTC; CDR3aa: CASSVGLAGTNIQYF
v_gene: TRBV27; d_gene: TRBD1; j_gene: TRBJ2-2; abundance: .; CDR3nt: TGTGCCAGCACCCCATCCTTGGGACAGGTGAACACCGGGGAGCTGTTTTTT; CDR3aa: CASTPSLGQVNTGELFF
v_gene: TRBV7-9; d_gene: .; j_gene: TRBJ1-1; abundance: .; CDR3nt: TGTGCCAGCAGCTTACAGGCGGGGGACACTGAAGCTTTCTTT; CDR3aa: CASSLQAGDTEAFF
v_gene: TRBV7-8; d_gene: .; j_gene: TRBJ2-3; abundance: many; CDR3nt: TGTGCCAGCAGCGCGCGTCATCGCACAGATACGCAGTATTTT; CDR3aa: CASSARHRTDTQYF
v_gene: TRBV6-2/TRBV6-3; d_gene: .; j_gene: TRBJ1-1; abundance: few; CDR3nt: TGTGCCAGCAGTTCCCCAGGATGGGCTGCAGAAGCTTTCTTT; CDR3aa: CASSSPGWAAEAFF
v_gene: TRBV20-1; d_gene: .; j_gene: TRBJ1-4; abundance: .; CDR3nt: TGCAGTGCTAGGCCAGGGAGGAATGAAAAACTGTTTTTT; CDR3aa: CSARPGRNEKLFF
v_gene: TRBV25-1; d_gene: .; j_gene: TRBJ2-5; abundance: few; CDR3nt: TGTGCCAGCAGTGATGAACGGGAGCAAGAGACCCAGTACTTC; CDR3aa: CASSDEREQETQYF
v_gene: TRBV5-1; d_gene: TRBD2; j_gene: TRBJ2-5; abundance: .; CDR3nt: TGCGCCAGCAGCTTGACTAGCGGGGGGGCCGGAGAGACCCAGTACTTC; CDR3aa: CASSLTSGGAGETQYF
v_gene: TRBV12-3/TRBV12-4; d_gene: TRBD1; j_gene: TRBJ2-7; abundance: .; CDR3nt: TGTGCCAGCAGTTCCGCACTAAACCGGGACAGATACGAGCAGTACTTC; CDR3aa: CASSSALNRDRYEQYF
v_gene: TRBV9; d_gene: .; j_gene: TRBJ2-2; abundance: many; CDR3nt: TGTGCCAGCAGCGACCAGGGTCTCAACACCGGGGAGCTGTTTTTT; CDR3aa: CASSDQGLNTGELFF
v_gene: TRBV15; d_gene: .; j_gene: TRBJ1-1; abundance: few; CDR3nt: TGTGCCACCAGCAGAGATTGGGGGGTAGTACGGGAAGACACTGAAGCTTTCTTT; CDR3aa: CATSRDWGVVREDTEAFF
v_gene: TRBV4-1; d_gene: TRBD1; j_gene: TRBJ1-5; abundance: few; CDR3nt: TGCGCCAGCAGCCCACATATCTACCCAGGGGGCGTAGATCAGCCCCAGCATTTT; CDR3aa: CASSPHIYPGGVDQPQHF
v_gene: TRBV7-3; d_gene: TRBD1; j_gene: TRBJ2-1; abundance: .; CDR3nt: TGTGCCAGCAGCTTAGGAGGACAGGGGCTTTTGGTCTTC; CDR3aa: CASSLGGQGLLVF
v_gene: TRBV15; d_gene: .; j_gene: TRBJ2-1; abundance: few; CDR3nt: TGTGCCACCAGCAGAGGGGCAGACCACAATGAGCAGTTCTTC; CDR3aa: CATSRGADHNEQFF
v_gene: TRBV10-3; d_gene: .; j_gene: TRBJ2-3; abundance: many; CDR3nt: TGTGCCATCAGTGAGAGTGCAGGCCCAGATACGCAGTATTTT; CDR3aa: CAISESAGPDTQYF
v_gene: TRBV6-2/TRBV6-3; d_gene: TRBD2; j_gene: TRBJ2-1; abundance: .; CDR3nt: TGTGCCAGCAGCCGCGGGGGGCTAGCAACCAATGAGCAGTTCTTC; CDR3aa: CASSRGGLATNEQFF
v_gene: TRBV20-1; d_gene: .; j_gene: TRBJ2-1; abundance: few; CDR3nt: TGCAGTGCTGGGGGCCCGCCCTCCTACAATGAGCAGTTCTTC; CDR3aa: CSAGGPPSYNEQFF
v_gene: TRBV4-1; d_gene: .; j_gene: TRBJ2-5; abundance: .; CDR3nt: TGCGCCAGCAGCCAAGTACCCCTTGGTGAGACCCAGTACTTC; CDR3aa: CASSQVPLGETQYF
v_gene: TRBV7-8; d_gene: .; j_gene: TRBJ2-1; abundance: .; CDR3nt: TGTGCCAGCAGCCCAGTCCAGGTCGGGGTAAAGTATGAGCAGTTCTTC; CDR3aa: CASSPVQVGVKYEQFF